This T cell receptor (beta chain) emerged from a study of blood T cell repertoires in COVID-19. In the study overall: There were acute and convalescent COVID-19 samples, and they came from the United States, Italy and Spain.

The repertoire was sequenced with immunoSEQ multiplex PCR; TCRdb's copy has only in-frame clones and lacks some. The sample shows tens of thousands of clones, 70% to 90% of them seen only once. Germline values: CDR1 SGHDT, CDR2 YYEEEE. V lost 0 bases, J lost 0 bases, and 12 bases lay in between. The CDR3 is 16 residues long. The TCR was taken from a woman of 80 years or more with acute or convalescent COVID-19. J is TRBJ2-5 and V is TRBV5-6; perhaps TRBD1 as D (5 bases). Material: peripheral blood. This CDR3 is CASSLASDSYQETQYF. The DNA of the CDR3 is TGTGCCAGCAGCTTGGCCAGTGACAGCTACCAAGAGACCCAGTACTTC. The variable domain in full, with the rest retrieved from reference TRBV5-6 and TRBJ2-5, is DAGVTQSPTHLIKTRGQQVTLRCSPKSGHDTVSWYQQALGQGPQFIFQYYEEEERQRGNFPDRFSGHQFPNYSSELNVNALLLGDSALYLCASSLASDSYQETQYFGPGTRLLVL.